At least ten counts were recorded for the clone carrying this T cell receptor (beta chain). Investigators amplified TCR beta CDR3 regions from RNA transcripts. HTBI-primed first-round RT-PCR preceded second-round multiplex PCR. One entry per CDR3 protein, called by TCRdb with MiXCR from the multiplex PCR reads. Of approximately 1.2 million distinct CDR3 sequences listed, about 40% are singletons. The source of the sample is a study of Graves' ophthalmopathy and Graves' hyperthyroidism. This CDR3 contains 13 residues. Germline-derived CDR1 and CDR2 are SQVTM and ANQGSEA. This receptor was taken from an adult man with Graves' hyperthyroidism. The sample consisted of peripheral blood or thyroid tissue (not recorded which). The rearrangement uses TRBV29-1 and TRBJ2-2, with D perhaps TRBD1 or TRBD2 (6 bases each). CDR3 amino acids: CSGGLGNTGELFF. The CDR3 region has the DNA TGCAGTGGGGGGCTTGGGAACACCGGGGAGCTGTTTTTT.